This is a list of T cell receptor beta chains from one sample in a study of neoadjuvant nivolumab and ipilimumab in lung cancer. Method: immunoSEQ multiplex PCR; TCRdb's copy keeps in-frame clones and lacks some. The sample includes tens of thousands of clones, more than 75% of them seen just once. The material was tumor tissue, obtained after neoadjuvant nivolumab, alone or with ipilimumab, at or shortly before surgery. The source is an adult with non-small cell lung cancer. Both conserved end residues are part of each CDR3. A D gene is named only where the DNA matches it firmly. Part of the rows lack a size; the others show once, few, many or a class for expanded clones.

size: .
J: TRBJ2-2
V: TRBV30
D: TRBD2
CDR3: CAWVRGANTGELFF
DNA: TGTGCCTGGGTCCGGGGGGCGAACACCGGGGAGCTGTTTTTT

size: .
J: TRBJ2-3
V: TRBV29-1
D: TRBD2
CDR3: CSVLAGVGTDTQYF
DNA: TGCAGCGTCCTAGCGGGAGTGGGGACAGATACGCAGTATTTT

size: .
J: TRBJ2-1
V: TRBV29-1
D: TRBD2
CDR3: CSVGLAGGTYNEQFF
DNA: TGCAGCGTTGGCCTAGCGGGAGGCACCTACAATGAGCAGTTCTTC

size: .
J: TRBJ2-3
V: TRBV6-5
D: .
CDR3: CASSPKGGWTDTQYF
DNA: TGTGCCAGCAGCCCTAAGGGGGGGTGGACAGATACGCAGTATTTT

size: .
J: TRBJ1-2
V: TRBV29-1
D: TRBD1
CDR3: CSEGQVNYGYTF
DNA: TGCAGCGAGGGACAGGTTAACTATGGCTACACCTTC

size: .
J: TRBJ1-5
V: TRBV6-6
D: TRBD1
CDR3: CASNRGEGQPQHF
DNA: TGTGCCAGCAACAGGGGCGAGGGTCAGCCCCAGCATTTT

size: .
J: TRBJ2-7
V: TRBV15
D: TRBD1
CDR3: CATSQGDYEQYF
DNA: TGTGCCACCAGCCAGGGGGATTACGAGCAGTACTTC

size: .
J: TRBJ2-5
V: TRBV7-9
D: .
CDR3: CASSLPFVAGQETQYF
DNA: TGTGCCAGCAGCCTACCGTTTGTGGCAGGCCAAGAGACCCAGTACTTC

size: .
J: TRBJ1-5
V: TRBV30
D: .
CDR3: CAWRPNGGRGQPQHF
DNA: TGTGCCTGGAGGCCAAACGGGGGGCGCGGTCAGCCCCAGCATTTT

size: .
J: TRBJ2-5
V: TRBV30
D: TRBD2
CDR3: CAWSEGLAEVETQYF
DNA: TGTGCCTGGAGCGAGGGACTAGCGGAGGTGGAGACCCAGTACTTC

size: .
J: TRBJ2-7
V: TRBV7-9
D: TRBD1
CDR3: CASSPGGYEQYF
DNA: TGTGCCAGCAGCCCAGGGGGCTACGAGCAGTACTTC

size: .
J: TRBJ1-3
V: TRBV29-1
D: .
CDR3: CSVGGQSNTIYF
DNA: TGCAGCGTTGGCGGTCAGTCAAACACCATATATTTT

size: .
J: TRBJ2-7
V: TRBV7-3
D: TRBD2
CDR3: CASSLGPDGTSRTYEQYF
DNA: TGTGCCAGCAGCTTGGGTCCCGACGGGACTAGCAGGACCTACGAGCAGTACTTC

size: .
J: TRBJ2-3
V: TRBV19
D: .
CDR3: CASSSLGGVNTDTQYF
DNA: TGTGCCAGTAGTTCCCTCGGCGGGGTTAACACAGATACGCAGTATTTT

size: .
J: TRBJ2-1
V: TRBV28
D: .
CDR3: CASSVLDWAVNNEQFF
DNA: TGTGCCAGCAGTGTACTCGATTGGGCGGTCAACAATGAGCAGTTCTTC

size: few
J: TRBJ2-1
V: TRBV6-4
D: .
CDR3: CASRPFTWNNEQFF
DNA: TGTGCCAGCAGGCCCTTCACTTGGAACAATGAGCAGTTCTTC

size: .
J: TRBJ1-2
V: TRBV29-1
D: .
CDR3: CTFDGGSQANYGYTF
DNA: TGCACCTTTGACGGGGGGTCCCAAGCTAACTATGGCTACACCTTC

size: .
J: TRBJ2-7
V: TRBV18
D: TRBD1
CDR3: CASSPPFGTGTYEQYF
DNA: TGTGCCAGCTCACCACCTTTCGGGACAGGAACCTACGAGCAGTACTTC

size: .
J: TRBJ2-5
V: TRBV10-3
D: .
CDR3: CAISESKGSETQYF
DNA: TGTGCCATCAGTGAGTCGAAAGGGAGTGAGACCCAGTACTTC

size: .
J: TRBJ2-1
V: TRBV10-3
D: TRBD1
CDR3: CAIRSGTVSYNEQFF
DNA: TGTGCCATCAGGTCCGGGACAGTCTCCTACAATGAGCAGTTCTTC

size: few
J: TRBJ2-7
V: TRBV18
D: TRBD1
CDR3: CASSPETGDVYEQYF
DNA: TGTGCCAGCTCACCAGAGACAGGGGACGTTTACGAGCAGTACTTC

size: once
J: TRBJ1-1
V: TRBV12-5
D: .
CDR3: CASGFGGRVEAFF
DNA: TGTGCTAGTGGTTTTGGGGGAAGGGTTGAAGCTTTCTTT

size: .
J: TRBJ1-4
V: TRBV14
D: .
CDR3: CASSPLDGFNEKLFF
DNA: TGTGCCAGCAGCCCTTTGGACGGCTTTAATGAAAAACTGTTTTTT